This is a list of T cell receptor beta chains from one sample in a study of T cells after yellow fever vaccination. One entry per CDR3 protein results from TCRdb running MiXCR on the 5' RACE reads. The data hold roughly 300,000 distinct CDR3 sequences, with roughly 8.4% observed a single time. Material: PBMCs, obtained 45 days after the first yellow fever vaccination. These receptors were obtained from a man younger than 35 who received the YFV17D yellow fever vaccine. CDR3s include the opening cysteine and the closing phenylalanine or tryptophan. A D gene is named only where the DNA matches it firmly. The size field is filled for only some rows; it gives once, few, many or a size class.

clone_size | j_call | v_call | d_call | cdr3_aa | cdr3_nt
NA | TRBJ2-7 | TRBV5-4 | NA | CASSLSGANGAYEQYF | TGTGCCAGCAGCTTGTCAGGGGCTAACGGAGCCTACGAGCAGTACTTC
few | TRBJ2-3 | TRBV4-2 | TRBD2 | CASSPLAEEPENTQYF | TGTGCCAGCAGCCCTCTAGCGGAGGAGCCCGAGAATACGCAGTATTTT
few | TRBJ2-3 | TRBV11-2 | NA | CASTSNALQGGWDTQYF | TGTGCCAGCACCTCAAACGCCTTACAGGGCGGGTGGGATACGCAGTATTTT
NA | TRBJ1-6 | TRBV7-2 | NA | CASSLEMGLNSPLHF | TGTGCCAGCAGCTTGGAGATGGGACTTAATTCACCCCTCCACTTT
NA | TRBJ2-5 | TRBV19 | NA | CASSIVDQQETQYF | TGTGCCAGTAGTATAGTGGACCAACAAGAGACCCAGTACTTC
NA | TRBJ2-3 | TRBV7-9 | NA | CASSLSTTSTDTQYF | TGTGCCAGCAGCTTAAGCACGACGAGCACAGATACGCAGTATTTT
many | TRBJ2-5 | TRBV29-1 | NA | CSVIRALQETQYF | TGCAGCGTGATCAGAGCCCTCCAAGAGACCCAGTACTTC
few | TRBJ2-1 | TRBV5-1 | TRBD2 | CASSLGASGASSYNEQFF | TGCGCCAGCAGCTTGGGGGCTAGCGGGGCGAGCTCCTACAATGAGCAGTTCTTC
few | TRBJ2-7 | TRBV6-2/TRBV6-3 | TRBD1 | CASTSFRDRGIAEQYF | TGTGCCAGCACCAGCTTCCGGGACAGGGGAATTGCCGAGCAGTACTTC
NA | TRBJ1-6 | TRBV5-1 | NA | CASSTLDGRNSPLHF | TGCGCCAGCAGCACCTTAGACGGGCGGAATTCACCCCTCCACTTT